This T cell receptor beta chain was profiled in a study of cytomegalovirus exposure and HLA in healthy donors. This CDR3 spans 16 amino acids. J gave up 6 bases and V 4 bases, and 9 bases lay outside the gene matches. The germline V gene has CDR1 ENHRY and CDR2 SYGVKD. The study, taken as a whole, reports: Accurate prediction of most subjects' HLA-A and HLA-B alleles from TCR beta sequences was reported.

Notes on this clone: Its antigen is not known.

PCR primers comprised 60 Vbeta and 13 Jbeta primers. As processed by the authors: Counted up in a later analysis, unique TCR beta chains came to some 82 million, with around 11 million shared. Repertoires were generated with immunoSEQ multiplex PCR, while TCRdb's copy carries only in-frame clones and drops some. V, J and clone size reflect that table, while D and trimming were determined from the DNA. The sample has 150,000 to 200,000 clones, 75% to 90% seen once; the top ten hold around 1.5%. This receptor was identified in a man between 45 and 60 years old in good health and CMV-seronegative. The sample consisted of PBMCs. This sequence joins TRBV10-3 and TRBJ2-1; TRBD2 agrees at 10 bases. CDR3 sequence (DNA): TGTGCCATCAGTGGTGGGACTAGCGACCTGAGCAATGAGCAGTTCTTC. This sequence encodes CAISGGTSDLSNEQFF.